This T cell receptor beta chain is from a study of T cells in Graves' hyperthyroidism and ophthalmopathy. Study-wide points: The model forecast ophthalmopathy, anticipating it by a median around 6.5 months before onset. A model built on 13 V-J features separated ophthalmopathy from stable hyperthyroidism.

Many counts were recorded for this clonotype. As yet, its antigen is unknown. Orbital computed tomography and thyroid ultrasound, together with serum TRAb and thyroxine and clinical symptoms, were used for diagnoses. Germline CDR1 LGHDT, CDR2 YNNKEL (reference sequence). The ends lost 1 base at V and 6 bases at J; junction bases unmatched: 4. The CDR3 has 16 amino acids. Amplification targeted TCR beta CDR3 regions from RNA transcripts. Researchers ran a first-round RT-PCR on the TCR CDR3 using the HTBI primer set. TCRdb used MiXCR to reprocess the multiplex PCR reads, holding one entry per CDR3 protein. The profile shows over 500,000 distinct CDR3 sequences, under 20% of them singletons.

The chain uses TRBV3-1 and TRBJ2-1; 12 nucleotides line up with TRBD2. Material for sequencing was blood. This receptor was obtained from a woman aged 18-35 years with Graves' ophthalmopathy. DNA of the CDR3: TGTGCCAGCAGCCAAGCAGCGACTAGCGGGAGCAATGAGCAGTTCTTC. It translates to CASSQAATSGSNEQFF.